This T cell receptor beta chain was recorded in a study of blood T cell repertoires in COVID-19. Study details: Some COVID-19 samples were acute and others convalescent; all came from the United States, Italy and Spain.

The participants were between about 18 and 90 years old and came from fewer than 25 US areas. What the recovered Cohort 3 donors had was two negative PCRs, clearance, or symptom resolution. This clone has just a few counts. The germline CDR1 and CDR2 sequences are MRHNA and SNTAGT. This CDR3 is built from 16 residues. Trimming stripped 0 bases from V and 8 bases from J, with 16 bases between. Original processing methods: Using reference gene primer amplification, nucleated cell counts were estimated. Clones were read by immunoSEQ multiplex PCR, and TCRdb kept only the in-frame ones, dropping some. V, J and clone size are those of that table, while D and trimming were read from the DNA. The sample holds more than 250,000 clones, 80% to 90% seen once.

The sequenced sample was PBMCs or T cells enriched from blood (not recorded which). The chain links TRBV6-4 to TRBJ2-2; TRBD2 might be the D (5 bases). This clonotype was sampled from a man aged 25 to 40 who had recovered from COVID-19. Here the CDR3 DNA reads TGTGCCAGCAGTGACTCGATAGATCGGGGTTCTGGGGAGCTGTTTTTT. Its translation is CASSDSIDRGSGELFF.